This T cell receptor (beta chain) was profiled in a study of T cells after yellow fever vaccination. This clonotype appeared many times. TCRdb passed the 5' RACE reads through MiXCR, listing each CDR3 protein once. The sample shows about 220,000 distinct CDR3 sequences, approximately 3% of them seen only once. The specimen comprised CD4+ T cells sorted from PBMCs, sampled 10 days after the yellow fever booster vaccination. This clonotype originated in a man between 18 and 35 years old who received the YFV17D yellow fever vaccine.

CDR3 bases: TGTGCCAGCAGTTTGGCCAGCGGAAACACCATATATTTT. It translates to CASSLASGNTIYF. The chain is built from TRBV27 and TRBJ1-3, with D unresolved. The germline V and J ends were trimmed by 3 bases and 4 bases, with 7 bases remaining between them. The germline V gene encodes CDR1 MNHEY and CDR2 SMNVEV (reference sequence). This CDR3 has 13 amino acids.